The clone carrying this T cell receptor (beta chain) has ten or more counts. TCRdb reprocessed the PCR reads via MiXCR and lists one record per CDR3 protein. The data show some 650,000 distinct CDR3 sequences, 15% to 20% seen once. These data originate in a study of molecular identifiers for immune sequencing clone quantification. In germline, CDR1 is MNHEY, CDR2 SMNVEV (reference sequence). The V segment lost 6 bases and the J segment 2 bases; nucleotides outside the gene matches: 4. This CDR3 contains 13 residues. The clonotype comes from a human donor in good health. Some libraries in this study had Jurkat cell RNA spiked in. Sequenced input: naive CD8+ T cells from blood, with Jurkat cell RNA spiked in. Noted subset: FACS-sorted CD8+CD4-CCR7+CD45RA+ naive T cells. The chain couples TRBV27 to TRBJ2-7; TRBD1 matches at 7 bases. The CDR3, as DNA: TGTGCCAGCAGCTTGGGGACAGCCTACGAGCAGTACTTC. It is translated as CASSLGTAYEQYF.